Listed below are T cell receptor beta chains from one sample, sequenced in a study of blood T cell repertoires in COVID-19. Measured with immunoSEQ multiplex PCR; TCRdb has only the in-frame clones, and not every one. This sample carries roughly 70,000 clones, 75% to 90% of them seen once, and the ten largest clones take about 6.5%. Sequencing input: peripheral blood. These receptors were taken from a man older than 75 with COVID-19, enrolled during active disease. The CDR3 runs from the conserved cysteine through the conserved F or W. The order of the fields is V gene, clone size, J gene, D gene, CDR3 DNA, CDR3 protein. A D gene is named only where the DNA matches it firmly. Size is omitted from some rows. Given values are once, few, many or a class for expanded clones.

TRBV5-6,NA,TRBJ1-1,NA,TGTGCCAGCAGCTCAGATTACAGGGTCCTTAACACTGAAGCTTTCTTT,CASSSDYRVLNTEAFF
TRBV7-9,NA,TRBJ1-3,NA,TGTGCCAGCAGGCCGGTAGGAGCTGGAAACACCATATATTTT,CASRPVGAGNTIYF
TRBV19,few,TRBJ1-1,NA,TGTGCCAGTACTCGGAAGGGGTGGATGAACACTGAAGCTTTCTTT,CASTRKGWMNTEAFF
TRBV11-2,NA,TRBJ2-5,NA,TGTGCCAGCAGCTCGGTAGAGACCCAGTACTTC,CASSSVETQYF
TRBV4-1,NA,TRBJ1-6,NA,TGCGCCAGCAGCCATCCCGGACGGACATATAATTCACCCCTCCACTTT,CASSHPGRTYNSPLHF
TRBV5-6,NA,TRBJ1-1,NA,TGTGCCAGCAGCTTATTGAGGAACACTGAAGCTTTCTTT,CASSLLRNTEAFF
TRBV6-2/TRBV6-3,NA,TRBJ2-2,TRBD2,TGTGCCAGCAGTTACGGACTAGCGGAGAACACCGGGGAGCTGTTTTTT,CASSYGLAENTGELFF
TRBV6-6,once,TRBJ1-5,TRBD1,TGTGCCAGCAGTTCGGGACAGGGCCTTTCGGGGCAGCCCCAGCATTTT,CASSSGQGLSGQPQHF
TRBV3-1/TRBV3-2,NA,TRBJ2-5,TRBD1,TGTGCCAGCAGACAGGGGTCCCTAAAGCAGTACTTC,CASRQGSLKQYF
TRBV4-2,NA,TRBJ2-1,TRBD2,TGTGCCAGCAGCCAAGATCAGGGACTAGCCTGGGGTGAGCAGTTCTTC,CASSQDQGLAWGEQFF
TRBV28,NA,TRBJ2-2,NA,TGTGCCAGCAGTTCACAGACAGTCACTACCGGGGAGCTGTTTTTT,CASSSQTVTTGELFF
TRBV5-1,NA,TRBJ2-1,TRBD1,TGCGCCAGCAGCCCCCGGGACAGGGCATGGCATGAGCAGTTCTTC,CASSPRDRAWHEQFF
TRBV6-5,NA,TRBJ1-1,NA,TGTGCCAGCAGGAGACAAGCCGAAGCTTTCTTT,CASRRQAEAFF
TRBV7-2,NA,TRBJ1-1,TRBD1,TGTGCCAGCAGCGCTCAGACAGGGGACACTGAAGCTTTCTTT,CASSAQTGDTEAFF
TRBV6-5,NA,TRBJ1-3,TRBD1,TGTGCCAGCAGTTACGGGACAGGGGGCTCTGGAAACACCATATATTTT,CASSYGTGGSGNTIYF
TRBV7-2,NA,TRBJ1-1,NA,TGTGCCAGCAGCTCGACAGTGAACACTGAAGCTTTCTTT,CASSSTVNTEAFF
TRBV5-1,NA,TRBJ2-7,TRBD1,TGCGCCAGCAGCTTGGGGACAGGGGGCATCTACGAGCAGTACTTC,CASSLGTGGIYEQYF
TRBV7-2,NA,TRBJ2-2,TRBD2,TGTGCCAGCAGCTCCTCTAGCGGCACCGGGGAGCTGTTTTTT,CASSSSSGTGELFF
TRBV10-3,NA,TRBJ2-1,NA,TGTGCCATCAGTGTTCAGGGTACGGATGAGCAGTTCTTC,CAISVQGTDEQFF
TRBV11-3,once,TRBJ2-5,NA,TGTGCCAGCAGCTTAGCCGCGAAGACCCAGTACTTC,CASSLAAKTQYF
TRBV5-4,NA,TRBJ2-1,NA,TGTGCCAGCAGCCGGTGGATGGGGCGGCGTACTCCCTACAATGAGCAGTTCTTC,CASSRWMGRRTPYNEQFF
TRBV4-2,NA,TRBJ1-4,TRBD1,TGTGCCAGTAGCCCGGGACAGGGGGTCAATAATGAAAAACTGTTTTTT,CASSPGQGVNNEKLFF
TRBV5-4,NA,TRBJ2-1,TRBD2,TGTGCCAGCAGCCTAAGACTGACTAGCGGTGACAATGAGCAGTTCTTC,CASSLRLTSGDNEQFF
TRBV19,NA,TRBJ1-1,TRBD1,TGTGCCAGTAGTCCCTCGACAGGGGGGGGCACTGAAGCTTTCTTT,CASSPSTGGGTEAFF
TRBV25-1,NA,TRBJ1-2,TRBD1,TGTGCCAGCAGTGAATCCCTGACAGGGCTCTATGGCTACACCTTC,CASSESLTGLYGYTF
TRBV25-1,NA,TRBJ1-2,TRBD1,TGTGCCAGCAGTGTGGGACAGGGTAATGTTGTAGGCTACACCTTC,CASSVGQGNVVGYTF
TRBV5-5,NA,TRBJ2-5,TRBD2,TGTGCCAGCAGCTTGGCCCGCGGACTAGCCGAAGAGACCCAGTACTTC,CASSLARGLAEETQYF
TRBV5-4,NA,TRBJ2-3,NA,TGTGCCAGCAGCCTAGACCCCACAGATACGCAGTATTTT,CASSLDPTDTQYF
TRBV2,NA,TRBJ2-5,TRBD1,TGTGCCAGCAGGGAACGGGACAGACAAGAGACCCAGTACTTC,CASRERDRQETQYF
TRBV29-1,NA,TRBJ2-1,TRBD2,TGCAGCGTTGACCCTAGCGGGGGGGCCGGTGAGCAGTTCTTC,CSVDPSGGAGEQFF
TRBV9,NA,TRBJ2-1,NA,TGTGCCAGCAGCGTAGAATCTCACAAAGTAACCTACAATGAGCAGTTCTTC,CASSVESHKVTYNEQFF
TRBV5-1,NA,TRBJ2-3,TRBD2,TGCGCCAGCACCCCCCCGGCTAGCGGGGATACGCAGTATTTT,CASTPPASGDTQYF
TRBV7-2,few,TRBJ1-2,TRBD1,TGTGCCAGCAGCATGACAGGGTATGGCTACACCTTC,CASSMTGYGYTF
TRBV10-3,NA,TRBJ1-1,TRBD1,TGTGCCAGCAGGGGGGGTCAGGGCACTGAAGCTTTCTTT,CASRGGQGTEAFF
TRBV4-3,NA,TRBJ1-1,NA,TGCGCCAGCAGCCAAGGGTGGGGCGGGGCCACTGAAGCTTTCTTT,CASSQGWGGATEAFF
TRBV2,NA,TRBJ1-1,TRBD1,TGTGCCAGCAGAGAGGGGACAGACACTGAAGCTTTCTTT,CASREGTDTEAFF
TRBV5-6,NA,TRBJ1-2,NA,TGTGCCAGCACCCAGAGGGCAACTAACTATGGCTACACCTTC,CASTQRATNYGYTF
TRBV7-6,NA,TRBJ2-3,TRBD2,TGTGCCAGCAGCTTGGGTATAGCGGGGGGGAGCACAGATACGCAGTATTTT,CASSLGIAGGSTDTQYF
TRBV19,NA,TRBJ1-1,NA,TGTGCCAGTTACACAGCGGGGAGAGTGAACACTGAAGCTTTCTTT,CASYTAGRVNTEAFF
TRBV19,NA,TRBJ1-1,NA,TGTGCCACCATCCAGGTAGGGGCCAGCACTGAAGCTTTCTTT,CATIQVGASTEAFF
TRBV19,NA,TRBJ2-1,TRBD1,TGTGCCAGTAGTGCCTTAGGACAGGGGGCTCGAGAGCAGTTCTTC,CASSALGQGAREQFF
TRBV28,NA,TRBJ1-6,TRBD1,TGTGCCAGCAGTCCAGGGGGACAGATTCGTTCACCCCTCCACTTT,CASSPGGQIRSPLHF
TRBV6-1,NA,TRBJ1-5,NA,TGTGCCAGCAGTGAAGCGCTTCGTCCGTCAGGGAATAAGGAAAATTTT,CASSEALRPSGNKENF
TRBV2,few,TRBJ2-2,TRBD2,TGTGCTACCCAGCGGGGGGCTATTCCCGGGGAGCTGTTTTTT,CATQRGAIPGELFF
TRBV5-6,NA,TRBJ1-6,NA,TGTGCCAGCAGCTCTGGGGGGGTTTTCGGTGATTCACCCCTCCACTTT,CASSSGGVFGDSPLHF
TRBV6-5,NA,TRBJ1-5,TRBD1,TGTGCCAGCAGTTACTCGGGACAGGACACTCAGCCCCAGCATTTT,CASSYSGQDTQPQHF
TRBV5-4,NA,TRBJ1-1,NA,TGTGCCAGCAGCTTGATACAGGGCTCCTGGGGCACTGAAGCTTTCTTT,CASSLIQGSWGTEAFF
TRBV10-3,NA,TRBJ2-5,TRBD1,TGTGCCATCAGTGCGGGACAGCTCCAAGAGACCCAGTACTTC,CAISAGQLQETQYF
TRBV18,NA,TRBJ1-1,NA,TGTGCCAGCTCACCGAGCGGGGGGGGGAACACTGAAGCTTTCTTT,CASSPSGGGNTEAFF
TRBV10-3,few,TRBJ2-7,TRBD1,TGTGCCATCAGTGAGCACCGGGACAGGGTCTCCTACGAGCAGTACTTC,CAISEHRDRVSYEQYF
TRBV11-2,few,TRBJ1-4,NA,TGTGCCAGCAGCTTAGATCTTTGGGGAGAGGGTGAAAAACTGTTTTTT,CASSLDLWGEGEKLFF
TRBV7-9,NA,TRBJ2-5,NA,TGTGCCAGCAGCTACGACATGTATGAGACCCAGTACTTC,CASSYDMYETQYF
TRBV7-9,NA,TRBJ1-1,NA,TGTGCCAGCAGCTTAGGGACCGGACTAAACACTGAAGCTTTCTTT,CASSLGTGLNTEAFF
TRBV2,NA,TRBJ2-2,TRBD2,TGTGCCAGAGGGAGTAGCGGGGGGCCTGGGGAGCTGTTTTTT,CARGSSGGPGELFF
TRBV27,few,TRBJ1-1,NA,TGTGCCAGCAGTTTTAGGTTGGGCAGGGTGAAGTATGAAGCTTTCTTT,CASSFRLGRVKYEAFF